This T cell receptor (beta chain) appears in the sequencing data of a study of shared clonotypes between healthy human individuals. This CDR3 spans 14 amino acids. Germline values: CDR1 SEHNR, CDR2 FQNEAQ (reference sequence). Trimming removed 3 bases from V and 3 bases from J, with 9 bases in between. Terminally differentiated effector memory CD45RA+ cells were excluded by CCR7 positive selection of CD45RO-negative cells. The table came from immunoSEQ multiplex PCR; TCRdb's copy has only in-frame clones and leaves some out. The sample shows just over 2,000,000 clones, just under 95% of them seen only once.

The receptor's source is a man in his late teens or twenties in good health. Input material: naive CD8+ T cells sorted from blood. The gene calls are TRBV7-9 and TRBJ1-3; D is perhaps TRBD1 (5 bases). The CDR3 region has the DNA TGTGCCAGCAGCTTTGGGGACGGTGGAAACACCATATATTTT. Its translation is CASSFGDGGNTIYF.